The 11 T cell receptor beta chains given below trace back to one sample, sequenced in a study of neoadjuvant nivolumab and ipilimumab in lung cancer (dated by TCRdb to the early 2020s). Read against the paper, the sample's time point label means: at surgical resection after neoadjuvant nivolumab +/- ipilimumab. The library was made by the immunoSEQ multiplex PCR assay. TCRdb took over this immuneACCESS table, retaining in-frame rearrangements with V and J assigned. Such tables are incomplete; in checked studies, under half of the missing clones stem from an unresolved V gene, and the remainder is unexplained. In this sample the table shows more than 25,000 clones, 75% to 85% of which occur a single time. Of the sample, roughly 8.9% falls within the top ten clones. This specimen consisted of tumor tissue, obtained after neoadjuvant nivolumab, alone or with ipilimumab, at or shortly before surgery. These receptors all come from an adult with non-small cell lung cancer.

The rearrangement joins TRBV7-2 to TRBJ1-1; 7 bases align to TRBD1. The trim removed 5 bases at V and 5 bases at J, leaving 8 bases unmatched. The CDR3 consists of 14 residues. Looked up from germline, CDR1 is SGHTA and CDR2 is FQGNSA. The CDR3 region is CASSKQGGWTEAFF. DNA of the CDR3: TGTGCCAGCAGCAAGCAGGGGGGGTGGACTGAAGCTTTCTTT.

This clone was found a few times. This sequence joins TRBV25-1 and TRBJ1-2; 7 nucleotides line up with TRBD1. This CDR3 comprises 14 residues. CDR1 and CDR2 from the germline V gene are MGHDK and SYGVNS. V lost 4 bases to trimming and J lost 4 bases; unmatched junction nucleotides: 6. The CDR3 DNA follows: TGTGCCAGCAGTGGGACAGGAGTTTTCTATGGCTACACCTTC. As protein: CASSGTGVFYGYTF.

CDR3 coding DNA: TGTGCCTGGAGTTTAACAGCGAATGGCTACACCTTC. Amino acids: CAWSLTANGYTF. The V gene is TRBV30, the J gene TRBJ1-2, with D uncertain. CDR3 length equals 12 residues. CDR1 is GTSNPN, CDR2 SVGIG, per germline (reference sequence). V was cut by 2 bases and J by 6 bases, with 10 bases left in between.

This sequence joins TRBV10-2 and TRBJ2-1, with TRBD2 matching 13 bases. V dropped 6 bases and J dropped 9; count of bases not matched to a gene: 8. In germline, CDR1 is WSHSY, CDR2 SAAADI. This CDR3 is 15 amino acids long. CDR3 sequence reads: CASRELAGGSGEQFF. CDR3 coding DNA: TGCGCCAGCAGGGAACTAGCGGGAGGGTCGGGTGAGCAGTTCTTC.

The chain has TRBV10-3 and TRBJ2-1; weak D call: TRBD2 (6 bases). There are 17 residues in the CDR3. Germline V gene lookup returns CDR1 ENHRY and CDR2 SYGVKD. The germline V and J ends were trimmed by 0 bases and 4 bases, with 16 bases remaining between them. The CDR3 sequence: CAISESPPSEPYNEQFF. The CDR3 region has the DNA TGTGCCATCAGTGAGTCGCCTCCTAGCGAGCCGTACAATGAGCAGTTCTTC.

The rearrangement links TRBV30 to TRBJ1-1, with 7 bases identical to TRBD1. The CDR3 loop spans 13 amino acids. The germline gives CDR1 GTSNPN, CDR2 SVGIG (reference sequence). J lost 11 bases, V lost 2 bases, and 11 bases had no gene match. The CDR3 protein is CAWSRPGGLGAFF. CDR3 DNA sequence: TGTGCCTGGAGTAGGCCAGGGGGATTGGGGGCTTTCTTT.

The chain combines TRBV7-2 with TRBJ2-7, with a possible D match to TRBD2 (6 bases). CDR3 length equals 14 residues. Germline assignment: CDR1 SGHTA and CDR2 FQGNSA. Trimming shortened V by 2 bases and J by 0 bases, and 8 bases separated the two germline ends. CDR3 loop: CASSLLAFSYEQYF. For the CDR3, the DNA is TGTGCCAGCAGCTTACTAGCGTTCTCCTACGAGCAGTACTTC.

The rearrangement uses TRBV5-5 and TRBJ2-3; tentative D call: TRBD1 (6 bases). This CDR3 has 14 residues. Germline V lookup: CDR1 SGHKS, CDR2 YYEKEE (reference sequence). Trimming removed 3 bases at V and 6 bases at J, with 14 bases between. The CDR3 sequence: CASSSRDDRDTQYF. The CDR3 coding sequence is TGTGCCAGCAGCTCGAGGGACGACAGGGATACGCAGTATTTT.

The rearrangement uses TRBV6-1 and TRBJ1-2; D gene ambiguous. The CDR3 is 17 residues long. Trimming shortened V by 2 bases and J by 0 bases, and 16 bases separated the two germline ends. Looked up from germline, CDR1 is MNHNS and CDR2 is SASEGT. As DNA, the CDR3 is TGTGCCAGCAGTGAACTCCCTCAGGCCCTAACTAACTATGGCTACACCTTC. Translating it yields CASSELPQALTNYGYTF.

The chain has TRBV30 and TRBJ1-5; D unresolved. V lost 1 base and J 3 bases, leaving 10 bases between the germline ends. The CDR3 totals 14 residues. Germline CDR1 reads GTSNPN; CDR2 reads SVGIG (reference sequence). The CDR3 reads CAWSEGPNNQPQHF. CDR3 in DNA: TGTGCCTGGAGTGAAGGACCGAACAATCAGCCCCAGCATTTT.

The CDR3 region is CASSQGGKGNTEAFF. DNA of the CDR3: TGTGCCAGCAGCCAAGGCGGCAAAGGAAACACTGAAGCTTTCTTT. V and J are TRBV14 and TRBJ1-1; unclear D gene. Trimming removed 1 base at V and 2 bases at J, with 11 bases between. In germline, CDR1 is SGHDN, CDR2 FVKESK. The CDR3 covers 15 residues.